This passage covers 12 T cell receptor beta chains from one sample sequenced in a study of cytomegalovirus exposure and HLA in healthy donors. It was with 60 Vbeta and 13 Jbeta primers that the PCR ran. The data were produced by immunoSEQ multiplex PCR, yet TCRdb's version contains in-frame clones alone and is incomplete. The table has roughly 200,000 clones, roughly an eighth seen once. Sequencing input: PBMCs. Receptor source: a man aged 50-59 years in good health and CMV-seropositive.

The rearrangement uses TRBV6-5 and TRBJ2-3, with 8 bases lining up with TRBD2. This CDR3 region has 14 residues. Germline V CDR1 and CDR2: MNHEY, SVGAGI. Losses at the gene ends were 5 bases for V and 1 base for J; bases not matched to a gene: 2. CDR3 residues: CASSPTSGTDTQYF. In nucleotides, the CDR3 is TGTGCCAGCAGTCCGACTAGCGGCACAGATACGCAGTATTTT.

This clone was recorded a few times. The genes are TRBV9 and TRBJ1-2; 7 bases are a match to TRBD1. The trim removed 4 bases at V and 2 bases at J, leaving 8 bases unmatched. The CDR3 sequence is 15 residues long. From germline, CDR1 is SGDLS and CDR2 YYNGEE. CDR3 in amino acids: CASSPRQGTNYGYTF. CDR3 DNA: TGTGCCAGCAGCCCCCGACAGGGTACCAACTATGGCTACACCTTC.

V is TRBV5-1 and J is TRBJ1-1; no firm D call. Germline assignment: CDR1 SGHRS and CDR2 YFSETQ. V dropped 1 base and J dropped 0 bases, with 4 bases sitting between them. The CDR3 sequence is 13 residues long. DNA of the CDR3: TGCGCCAGCAGCTTGTTTATGAACACTGAAGCTTTCTTT. This gives the protein CASSLFMNTEAFF.

The chain carries TRBV6-5 and TRBJ1-5; the match to TRBD1 covers 9 bases. CDR3 size: 16 residues. The ends lost 4 bases at V and 4 bases at J; junction bases unmatched: 8. In germline, CDR1 is MNHEY, CDR2 SVGAGI. The CDR3 region has the DNA TGTGCCAGCAGTTCGTCCGGGACAGGGCTTAATCAGCCCCAGCATTTT. Residues: CASSSSGTGLNQPQHF.

This clone turned up a few times. The V call is TRBV7-2, the J call TRBJ2-2, with D maybe TRBD1 (6 bases). V lost 5 bases and J lost 0, with 10 bases in between. CDR1 SGHTA and CDR2 FQGNSA come from the germline V gene. The CDR3 extends over 15 amino acids. The CDR3 DNA follows: TGTGCCAGCAGCCAAAACAGGGCGAACACCGGGGAGCTGTTTTTT. This encodes CASSQNRANTGELFF.

This clone was seen a few times. The rearrangement joins TRBV19 to TRBJ1-6; TRBD1 aligns across 7 bases. This CDR3 spans 14 amino acids. Trimming removed 3 bases from V and 7 bases from J; junction bases left unmatched: 3. The germline V gene encodes CDR1 LNHDA and CDR2 SQIVND (reference sequence). The chain's CDR3 is CASSIGQANSPLHF. DNA of the CDR3: TGTGCCAGTAGTATCGGACAGGCCAATTCACCCCTCCACTTT.

This clone has just a few counts. The chain recombines TRBV4-3 with TRBJ2-3; 8 nucleotides match TRBD2. Germline V gene data show CDR1 as LGHNA and CDR2 as YSLEER. CDR3 size: 16 residues. The V gene end was trimmed by 4 bases and the J gene end by 6 bases; junction bases not matched to a gene: 12. DNA for the CDR3: TGCGCCAGCAGCCTTTCCGGGGGGGCTCATACCGATACGCAGTATTTT. Translating it yields CASSLSGGAHTDTQYF.

The V gene is TRBV13, the J gene TRBJ2-1; 11 bases are a match to TRBD1. The CDR3 is made up of 15 amino acids. V lost 4 bases to trimming and J lost 8 bases; unmatched junction nucleotides: 7. CDR1 and CDR2 from the germline V gene are PRHDT and FYEKMQ (reference sequence). CDR3 DNA: TGTGCCAGCAGCTCGGGACAGGGGGATTGGGATGAGCAGTTCTTC. Translated: CASSSGQGDWDEQFF.

The chain carries TRBV7-8 and TRBJ2-1; 9 positions match TRBD2. The germline CDR1 and CDR2 sequences are SGHVS and FQNEAQ. This CDR3 has 13 amino acids. V shed 3 bases and J 9 bases; nucleotides not matched to a gene: 3. CDR3 sequence (DNA): TGTGCCAGCAGCTTGTTAGCGGGGGTTGAGCAGTTCTTC. Its protein product is CASSLLAGVEQFF.

The chain links TRBV19 to TRBJ1-2; 7 bases line up with TRBD1. The V gene end was trimmed by 10 bases and the J gene end by 4 bases; junction bases not matched to a gene: 15. CDR3 length: 15 amino acids. Germline assignment: CDR1 LNHDA and CDR2 SQIVND (reference sequence). The CDR3 here is CATQRGGGNIYGYTF. The DNA for the CDR3 is TGTGCCACTCAACGTGGAGGGGGCAATATCTATGGCTACACCTTC. The full variable domain, with the rest looked up from reference TRBV19 and TRBJ1-2, is DGGITQSPKYLFRKEGQNVTLSCEQNLNHDAMYWYRQDPGQGLRLIYYSQIVNDFQKGDIAEGYSVSREKKESFPLTVTSAQKNPTAFYLCATQRGGGNIYGYTFGSGTRLTVV.

The sample holds a few counts of this clone. The rearrangement joins TRBV4-2 to TRBJ1-5, with TRBD1 matching 8 bases. This CDR3 spans 18 amino acids. Trimming took 1 base from V and 1 from J; bases not matched to a gene: 9. The germline CDR1 and CDR2 sequences are LGHNA and YNFKEQ. CDR3 bases: TGTGCCAGCAGCCAAGGGACAGGGACAATACAGAGCAATCAGCCCCAGCATTTT. Its protein is CASSQGTGTIQSNQPQHF.

The chain carries TRBV28 and TRBJ2-7, with TRBD1 identical over 7 bases. Trimming at V came to 5 bases and at J to 5 bases, leaving 12 bases not matched to a gene. The length of the CDR3 is 15 residues. Germline V CDR1 and CDR2: MDHEN, SYDVKM. The CDR3 DNA reads as TGTGCCAGCAGTAGGGTCGTGACAGGGTACAACGAGCAGTACGTC. Translating gives CASSRVVTGYNEQYV.